The next 10 T cell receptor beta chains were all read from a single sample in a study of T cell changes during pregnancy in multiple sclerosis. Sequencing used immunoSEQ multiplex PCR; TCRdb keeps in-frame clones, though not all of them. The table has around 81,000 clones, more than 90% seen once. The starting material was peripheral blood, obtained after pregnancy. These TCRs come from a female donor in good health, enrolled as a control in a pregnancy study.

This chain links TRBV28 with TRBJ2-3; 11 bases line up with TRBD2. With 6 bases clipped from V and 6 bases from J, the junction kept 14 bases outside the gene matches. The CDR3 runs to 17 residues. Germline loops: CDR1 MDHEN, CDR2 SYDVKM. CDR3 sequence: CASRTGTSGGHFDTQYF. CDR3 DNA sequence: TGTGCCAGCAGAACCGGGACTAGCGGAGGGCACTTTGATACGCAGTATTTT. Looking up the rest from reference TRBV28 and TRBJ2-3 gives the full variable domain: DVKVTQSSRYLVKRTGEKVFLECVQDMDHENMFWYRQDPGLGLRLIYFSYDVKMKEKGDIPEGYSVSREKKERFSLILESASTNQTSMYLCASRTGTSGGHFDTQYFGPGTRLTVL.

This chain uses TRBV7-8 with TRBJ2-7, with D perhaps matching TRBD1 (5 bases). The CDR3 is 17 residues long. Trimming removed 2 bases at V and 1 base at J, with 18 bases between. The germline gives CDR1 SGHVS, CDR2 FQNEAQ. The CDR3 loop is CASSLFDGAAESYEQYF. The DNA for the CDR3 is TGTGCCAGCAGCTTATTTGATGGGGCGGCCGAGTCCTACGAGCAGTACTTC.

CDR3 bases: TGCGCCAGCAGCAGGGACAGGGGGCCGTTCGAGACCCAGTACTTC. Translating gives CASSRDRGPFETQYF. The V gene is TRBV5-1, the J gene TRBJ2-5; 12 bases fit TRBD1. The CDR3 is made up of 15 amino acids. The J segment lost 5 bases and the V segment lost 4 bases, leaving 6 bases of the junction unmatched. Germline V gene sequence: CDR1 SGHRS, CDR2 YFSETQ.

The rearrangement links TRBV10-3 to TRBJ2-7, with 8 bases aligning to TRBD1. Per the germline V gene, CDR1 is ENHRY and CDR2 is SYGVKD. The CDR3 spans 15 residues. J lost 4 bases, V lost 0 bases, and 5 bases had no gene match. CDR3: CAISESEDREYEQYF. The CDR3 nucleotides are TGTGCCATCAGTGAGTCGGAGGACAGGGAATACGAGCAGTACTTC.

The rearrangement links TRBV28 to TRBJ1-6; D is perhaps TRBD1 (5 bases). Trimming took off 2 bases at V and 7 bases at J, with 15 bases between the two ends. This CDR3 region has 16 residues. The germline V gene encodes CDR1 MDHEN and CDR2 SYDVKM. The CDR3 DNA sequence: TGTGCCAGCAGTTTAACCGCCGCCAAGGGGAATTCACCCCTCCACTTT. Translated, it gives CASSLTAAKGNSPLHF.

J is TRBJ2-1 and V is TRBV7-6; 7 bases fit TRBD1. Germline V CDR1 and CDR2: SGHVS, FNYEAQ. This CDR3 is 15 amino acids long. V shed 1 base, J shed 4 bases, and the junction held 4 bases outside the gene matches. The CDR3 loop is CASSLGTGTYNEQFF. The DNA of the CDR3 is TGTGCCAGCAGCTTAGGGACAGGTACTTACAATGAGCAGTTCTTC.

The chain links TRBV19 to TRBJ1-5; 11 positions match TRBD1. The germline V gene encodes CDR1 LNHDA and CDR2 SQIVND (reference sequence). This CDR3 comprises 15 residues. The trim removed 5 bases at V and 1 base at J, leaving 1 base unmatched. The CDR3 DNA reads TGTGCCAGTAGTCGGACAGGGGGCAGCAATCAGCCCCAGCATTTT. Protein sequence: CASSRTGGSNQPQHF.

The chain combines TRBV11-2 with TRBJ1-3, with a weak D call TRBD1 (5 bases). CDR3 length: 15 amino acids. V gave up 4 bases and J gave up 4 bases, with 14 bases separating them. Germline CDR1 and CDR2: SGHAT and FQNNGV. CDR3 nucleotide sequence: TGTGCCAGCAGCTCTCAAGGAGGGGTCGGAAACACCATATATTTT. Its translation: CASSSQGGVGNTIYF.

The chain has TRBV6-6 and TRBJ2-7; TRBD2 aligns across 11 bases. CDR3 length: 14 amino acids. Germline trimming cut 7 bases from V and 4 bases from J; bases unmatched to any gene: 6. CDR1 and CDR2 from the germline V gene are MNHNY and SVGAGI (reference sequence). The chain's CDR3 is CASTLTSGIYEQYF. The DNA for the CDR3 is TGTGCCAGCACCCTGACTAGCGGGATTTACGAGCAGTACTTC.

The chain has TRBV11-2 and TRBJ2-1; D is undetermined. The V end was cut by 3 bases, the J end by 2 bases, with 17 bases between. In germline, CDR1 is SGHAT, CDR2 FQNNGV. The length of the CDR3 is 17 residues. CDR3 nucleotide sequence: TGTGCCAGCAGCTTTCCTCCAGAGCGTCCCACCTACAATGAGCAGTTCTTC. Its translation is CASSFPPERPTYNEQFF.